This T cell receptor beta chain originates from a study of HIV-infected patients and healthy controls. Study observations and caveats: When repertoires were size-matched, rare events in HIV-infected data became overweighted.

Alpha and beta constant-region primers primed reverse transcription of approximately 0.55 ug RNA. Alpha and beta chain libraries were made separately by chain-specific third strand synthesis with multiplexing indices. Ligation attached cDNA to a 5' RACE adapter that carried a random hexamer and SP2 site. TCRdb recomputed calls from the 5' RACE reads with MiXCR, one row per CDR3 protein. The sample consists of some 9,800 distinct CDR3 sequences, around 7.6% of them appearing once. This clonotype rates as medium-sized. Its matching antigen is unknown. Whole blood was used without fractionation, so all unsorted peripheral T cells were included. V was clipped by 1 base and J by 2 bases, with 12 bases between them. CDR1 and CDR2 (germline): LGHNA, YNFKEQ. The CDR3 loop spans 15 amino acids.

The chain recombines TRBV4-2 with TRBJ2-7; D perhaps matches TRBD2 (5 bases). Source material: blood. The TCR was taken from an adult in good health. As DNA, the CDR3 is TGTGCCAGCAGCCAAGCCCAATCCGGGACCTACGAGCAGTACTTC. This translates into CASSQAQSGTYEQYF.